Presented here are 11 T cell receptor beta chains from one specimen sequenced in a study of blood T cells in healthy people across ages. PCR was performed a second time for about 7 to 11 cycles using a sample-barcoded 5' primer and a J-beta primer mix. Using its own MiXCR run on the 5' RACE reads, TCRdb lists one record per CDR3 protein. Here the sample spans approximately 690,000 distinct CDR3 sequences, around three fifths being singletons. Sequenced input: blood. Receptors originate from a man in his fifties or sixties in good health.

This clonotype was observed a few times. This rearrangement joins TRBV20-1 to TRBJ2-5; D is perhaps TRBD2 (6 bases). V lost 5 bases and J 2 bases, leaving 21 bases between the germline ends. This CDR3 contains 16 residues. Germline CDR1 DFQATT, CDR2 SNEGSKA (reference sequence). The CDR3 protein is CSAQRSAAGSQETQYF. CDR3 DNA sequence: TGCAGTGCTCAGAGGTCGGCGGCGGGGTCACAAGAGACCCAGTACTTC.

V and J are TRBV29-1 and TRBJ2-4; perhaps TRBD1 as D (7 bases). CDR1 is SQVTM, CDR2 ANQGSEA, per germline. The CDR3 loop spans 14 amino acids. The V end was cut by 8 bases, the J end by 1 base, with 15 bases between. CDR3 residues: CSTRPGGAKNIQYF. In DNA, the CDR3 is TGCAGCACCCGGCCAGGGGGGGCCAAAAACATTCAGTACTTC. The complete variable domain, with remaining parts taken from reference TRBV29-1 and TRBJ2-4, reads SAVISQKPSRDICQRGTSLTIQCQVDSQVTMMFWYRQQPGQSLTLIATANQGSEATYESGFVIDKFPISRPNLTFSTLTVSNMSPEDSSIYLCSTRPGGAKNIQYFGAGTRLSVL.

This sequence joins TRBV12-3 or TRBV12-4 and TRBJ2-7; possible D gene TRBD1, 5 bases. There are 14 residues in the CDR3. V lost 3 bases and J lost 5, with 14 bases in between. The CDR3 sequence is CASSFGSRANEQYF. As DNA, the CDR3 is TGTGCCAGCAGTTTTGGATCCAGGGCGAACGAGCAGTACTTC.

This clonotype has more than one count but fewer than ten. The CDR3 region has the DNA TGTGCCAGCTCACCACAGAGCTGGAGCCAAGAGACCCAGTACTTC. It encodes CASSPQSWSQETQYF. This sequence joins TRBV18 and TRBJ2-5; D is undetermined. With 1 base removed from V and 1 base from J, the gap between germline ends came to 10 bases. In germline, CDR1 is KGHSH, CDR2 LQKENI. The CDR3 totals 15 residues.

The chain employs TRBV2 and TRBJ2-6, with a possible D match to TRBD1 (6 bases). The germline V and J ends were trimmed by 6 bases and 0 bases, with 12 bases remaining between them. The CDR3 loop spans 16 amino acids. Germline V gene sequence: CDR1 SNHLY, CDR2 FYNNEI. The CDR3 is CASSRDTSSGANVLTF. CDR3 coding DNA: TGTGCCAGCAGCCGGGACACGAGCTCTGGGGCCAACGTCCTGACTTTC.

The rearrangement uses TRBV5-1 and TRBJ1-6, with TRBD1 identical over 7 bases. With 2 bases clipped from V and 13 bases from J, the junction kept 6 bases outside the gene matches. This CDR3 comprises 13 residues. Germline V gene sequence: CDR1 SGHRS, CDR2 YFSETQ. The CDR3 sequence: CASSLQGLGPLHF. In nucleotides, the CDR3 is TGCGCCAGCAGCTTACAGGGGTTGGGCCCCCTCCACTTT. The whole variable domain, filled in from reference TRBV5-1 and TRBJ1-6, reads KAGVTQTPRYLIKTRGQQVTLSCSPISGHRSVSWYQQTPGQGLQFLFEYFSETQRNKGNFPGRFSGRQFSNSRSEMNVSTLELGDSALYLCASSLQGLGPLHFGNGTRLTVT.

This clonotype occurred a few times. The chain joins TRBV4-1 to TRBJ1-5; 10 bases agree with TRBD1. V lost 3 bases and J lost 7; bases outside the gene matches: 6. CDR1 is MGHRA, CDR2 YSYEKL, per germline. The CDR3 has 15 amino acids. The CDR3 coding sequence is TGCGCCAGCAGCCAGACGGGACAGGGGAACCAGCCCCAGCATTTT. This translates into CASSQTGQGNQPQHF.

This clonotype was recorded a few times. This chain joins TRBV27 and TRBJ2-5; a possible D gene is TRBD1 (6 bases). The germline V and J ends were trimmed by 6 bases and 5 bases, with 13 bases remaining between them. CDR1 MNHEY and CDR2 SMNVEV come from the germline V gene (reference sequence). The CDR3 length is 13 residues. This CDR3 reads CASRRGHTETQYF. CDR3 nucleotide sequence: TGTGCCAGCAGACGGGGACATACGGAGACCCAGTACTTC.

This clonotype was observed a few times. CDR3 in amino acids: CSARSYSNQPQHF. The CDR3 DNA follows: TGCAGTGCTAGATCGTATAGCAATCAGCCCCAGCATTTT. V is TRBV20-1 and J is TRBJ1-5; D gene unclear. The CDR3 is 13 residues long. The germline V gene has CDR1 DFQATT and CDR2 SNEGSKA (reference sequence). Trimming took off 2 bases at V and 0 bases at J, with 5 bases between the two ends.

This chain connects TRBV20-1 to TRBJ2-7; no reliable D call. Germline lookup yields CDR1 DFQATT and CDR2 SNEGSKA (reference sequence). This CDR3 spans 13 amino acids. The V and J ends lost 3 bases and 5 bases respectively, with 14 bases between them. CDR3 nucleotides: TGCAGTGCTAGGATAGGGTCCCTCAACGAGCAGTACTTC. Translating it yields CSARIGSLNEQYF.

This sequence joins TRBV4-1 and TRBJ2-2; 7 bases map to TRBD1. The CDR3 loop spans 15 amino acids. V gave up 5 bases and J gave up 3 bases; unmatched junction bases: 6. Germline V gene data show CDR1 as MGHRA and CDR2 as YSYEKL. Here the CDR3 DNA reads TGCGCCAGCAGCTCGGGACAGCCCTACACCGGGGAGCTGTTTTTT. Its translation is CASSSGQPYTGELFF.